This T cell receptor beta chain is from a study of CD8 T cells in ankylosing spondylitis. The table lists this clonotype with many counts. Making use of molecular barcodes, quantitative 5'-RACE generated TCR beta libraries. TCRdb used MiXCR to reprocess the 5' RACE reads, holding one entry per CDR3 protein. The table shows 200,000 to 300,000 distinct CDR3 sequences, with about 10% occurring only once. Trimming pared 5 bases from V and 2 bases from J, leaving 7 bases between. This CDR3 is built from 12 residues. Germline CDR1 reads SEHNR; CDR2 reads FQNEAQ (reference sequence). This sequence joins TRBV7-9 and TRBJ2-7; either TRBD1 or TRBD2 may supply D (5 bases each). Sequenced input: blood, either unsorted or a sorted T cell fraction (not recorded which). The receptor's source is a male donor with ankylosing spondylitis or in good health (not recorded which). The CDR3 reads CASSGGTYEQYF. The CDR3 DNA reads TGTGCCAGCAGCGGGGGAACCTACGAGCAGTACTTC.